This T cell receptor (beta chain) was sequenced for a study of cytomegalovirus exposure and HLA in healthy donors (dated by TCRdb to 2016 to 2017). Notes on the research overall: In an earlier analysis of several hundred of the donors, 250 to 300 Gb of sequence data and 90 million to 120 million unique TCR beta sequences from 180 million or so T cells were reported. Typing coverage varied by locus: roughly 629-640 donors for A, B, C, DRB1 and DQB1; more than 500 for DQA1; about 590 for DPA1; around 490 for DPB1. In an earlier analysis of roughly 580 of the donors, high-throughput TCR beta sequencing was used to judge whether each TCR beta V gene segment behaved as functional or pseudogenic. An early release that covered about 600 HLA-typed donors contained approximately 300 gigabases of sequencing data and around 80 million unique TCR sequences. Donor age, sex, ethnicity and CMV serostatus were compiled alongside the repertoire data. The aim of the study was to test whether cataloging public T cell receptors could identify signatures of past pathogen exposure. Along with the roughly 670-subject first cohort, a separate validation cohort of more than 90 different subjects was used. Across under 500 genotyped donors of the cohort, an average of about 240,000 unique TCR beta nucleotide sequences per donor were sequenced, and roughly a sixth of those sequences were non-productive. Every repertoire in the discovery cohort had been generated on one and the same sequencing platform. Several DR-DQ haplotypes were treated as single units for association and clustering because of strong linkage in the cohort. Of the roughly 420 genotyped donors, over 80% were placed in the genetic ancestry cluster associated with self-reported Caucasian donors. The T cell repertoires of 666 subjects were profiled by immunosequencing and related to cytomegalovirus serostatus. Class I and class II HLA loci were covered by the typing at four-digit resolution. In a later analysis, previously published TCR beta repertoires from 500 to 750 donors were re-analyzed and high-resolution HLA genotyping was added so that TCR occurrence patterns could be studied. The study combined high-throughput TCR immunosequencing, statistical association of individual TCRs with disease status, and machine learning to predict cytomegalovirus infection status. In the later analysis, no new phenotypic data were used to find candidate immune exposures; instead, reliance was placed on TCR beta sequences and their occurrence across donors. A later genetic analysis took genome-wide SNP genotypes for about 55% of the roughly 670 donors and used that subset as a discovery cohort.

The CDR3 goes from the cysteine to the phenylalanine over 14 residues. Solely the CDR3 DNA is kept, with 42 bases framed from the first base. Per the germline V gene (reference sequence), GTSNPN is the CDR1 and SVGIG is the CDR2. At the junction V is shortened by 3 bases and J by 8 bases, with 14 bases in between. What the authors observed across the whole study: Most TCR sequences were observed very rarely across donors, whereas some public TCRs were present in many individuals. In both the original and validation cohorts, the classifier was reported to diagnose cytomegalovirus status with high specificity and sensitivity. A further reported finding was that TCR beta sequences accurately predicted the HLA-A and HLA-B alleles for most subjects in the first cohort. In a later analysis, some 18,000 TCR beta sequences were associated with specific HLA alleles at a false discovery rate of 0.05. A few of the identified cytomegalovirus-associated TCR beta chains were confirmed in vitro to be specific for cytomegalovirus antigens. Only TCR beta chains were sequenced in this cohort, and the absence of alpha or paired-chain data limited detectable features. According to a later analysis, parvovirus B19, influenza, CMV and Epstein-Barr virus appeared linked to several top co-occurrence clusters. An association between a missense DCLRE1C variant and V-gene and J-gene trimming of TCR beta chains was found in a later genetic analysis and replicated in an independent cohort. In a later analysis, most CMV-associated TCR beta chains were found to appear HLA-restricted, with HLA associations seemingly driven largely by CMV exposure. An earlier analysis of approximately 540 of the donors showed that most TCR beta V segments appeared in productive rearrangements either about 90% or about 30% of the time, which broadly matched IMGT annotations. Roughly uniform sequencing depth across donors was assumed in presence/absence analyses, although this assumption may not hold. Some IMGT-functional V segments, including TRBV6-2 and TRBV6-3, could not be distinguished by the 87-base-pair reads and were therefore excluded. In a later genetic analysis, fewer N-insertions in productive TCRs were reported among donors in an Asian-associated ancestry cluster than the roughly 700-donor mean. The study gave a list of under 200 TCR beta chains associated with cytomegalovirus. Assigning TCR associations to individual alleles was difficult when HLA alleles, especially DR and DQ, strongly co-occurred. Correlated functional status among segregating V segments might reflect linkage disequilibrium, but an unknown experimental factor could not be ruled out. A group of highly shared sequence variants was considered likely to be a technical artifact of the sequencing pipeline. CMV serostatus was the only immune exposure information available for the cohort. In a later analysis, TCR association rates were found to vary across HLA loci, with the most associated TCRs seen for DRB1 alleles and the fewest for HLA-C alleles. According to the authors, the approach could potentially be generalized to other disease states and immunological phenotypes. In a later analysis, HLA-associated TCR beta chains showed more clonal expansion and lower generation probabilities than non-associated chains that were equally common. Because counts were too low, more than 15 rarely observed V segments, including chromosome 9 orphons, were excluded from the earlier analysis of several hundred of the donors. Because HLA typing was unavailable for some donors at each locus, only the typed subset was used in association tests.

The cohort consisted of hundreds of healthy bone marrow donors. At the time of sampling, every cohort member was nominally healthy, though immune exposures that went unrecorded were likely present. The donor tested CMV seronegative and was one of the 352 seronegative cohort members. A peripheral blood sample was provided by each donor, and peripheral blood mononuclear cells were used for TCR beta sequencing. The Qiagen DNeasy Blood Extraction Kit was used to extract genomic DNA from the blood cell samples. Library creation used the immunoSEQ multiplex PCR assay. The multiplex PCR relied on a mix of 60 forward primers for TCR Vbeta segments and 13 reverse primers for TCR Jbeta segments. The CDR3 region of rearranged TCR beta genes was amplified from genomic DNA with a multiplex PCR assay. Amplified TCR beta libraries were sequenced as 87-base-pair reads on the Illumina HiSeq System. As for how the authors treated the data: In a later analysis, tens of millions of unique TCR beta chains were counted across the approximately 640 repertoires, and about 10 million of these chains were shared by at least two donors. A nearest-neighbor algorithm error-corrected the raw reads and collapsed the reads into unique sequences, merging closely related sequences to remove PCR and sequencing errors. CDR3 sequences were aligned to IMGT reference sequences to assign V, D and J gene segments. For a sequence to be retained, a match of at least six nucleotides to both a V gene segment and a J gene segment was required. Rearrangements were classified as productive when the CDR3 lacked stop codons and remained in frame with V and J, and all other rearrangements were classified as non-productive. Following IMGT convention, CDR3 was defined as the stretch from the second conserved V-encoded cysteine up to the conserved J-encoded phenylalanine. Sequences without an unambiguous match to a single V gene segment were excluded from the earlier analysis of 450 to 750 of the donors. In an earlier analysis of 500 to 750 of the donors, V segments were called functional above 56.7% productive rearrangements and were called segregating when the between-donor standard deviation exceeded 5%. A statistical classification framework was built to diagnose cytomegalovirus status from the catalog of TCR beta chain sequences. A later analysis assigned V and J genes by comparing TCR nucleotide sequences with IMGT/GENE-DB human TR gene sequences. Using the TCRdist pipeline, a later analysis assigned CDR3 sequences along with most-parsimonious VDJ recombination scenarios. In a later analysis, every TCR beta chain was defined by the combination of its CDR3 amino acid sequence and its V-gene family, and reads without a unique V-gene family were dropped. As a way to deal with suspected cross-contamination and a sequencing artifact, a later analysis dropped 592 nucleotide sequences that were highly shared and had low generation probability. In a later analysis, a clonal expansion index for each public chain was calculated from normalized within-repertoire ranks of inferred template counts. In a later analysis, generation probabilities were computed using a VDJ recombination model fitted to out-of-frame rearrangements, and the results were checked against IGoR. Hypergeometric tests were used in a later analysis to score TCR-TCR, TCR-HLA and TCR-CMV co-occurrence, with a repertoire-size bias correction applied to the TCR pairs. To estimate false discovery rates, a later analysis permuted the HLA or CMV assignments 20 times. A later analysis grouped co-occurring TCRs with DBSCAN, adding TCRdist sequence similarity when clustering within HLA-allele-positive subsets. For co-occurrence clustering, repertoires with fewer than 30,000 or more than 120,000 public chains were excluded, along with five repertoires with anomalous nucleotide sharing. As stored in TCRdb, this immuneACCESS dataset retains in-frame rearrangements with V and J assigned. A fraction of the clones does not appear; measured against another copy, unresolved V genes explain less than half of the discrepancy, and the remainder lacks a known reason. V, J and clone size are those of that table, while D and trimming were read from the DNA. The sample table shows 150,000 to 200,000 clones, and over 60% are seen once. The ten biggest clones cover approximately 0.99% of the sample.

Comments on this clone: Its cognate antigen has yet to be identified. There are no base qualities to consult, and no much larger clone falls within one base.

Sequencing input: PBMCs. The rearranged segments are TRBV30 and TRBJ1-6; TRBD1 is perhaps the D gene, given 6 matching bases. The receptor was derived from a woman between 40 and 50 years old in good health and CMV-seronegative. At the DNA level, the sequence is TGTGCCTGGAGGAGCGGGGGCCCGTATTCACCCCTCCACTTT. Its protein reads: CAWRSGGPYSPLHF.